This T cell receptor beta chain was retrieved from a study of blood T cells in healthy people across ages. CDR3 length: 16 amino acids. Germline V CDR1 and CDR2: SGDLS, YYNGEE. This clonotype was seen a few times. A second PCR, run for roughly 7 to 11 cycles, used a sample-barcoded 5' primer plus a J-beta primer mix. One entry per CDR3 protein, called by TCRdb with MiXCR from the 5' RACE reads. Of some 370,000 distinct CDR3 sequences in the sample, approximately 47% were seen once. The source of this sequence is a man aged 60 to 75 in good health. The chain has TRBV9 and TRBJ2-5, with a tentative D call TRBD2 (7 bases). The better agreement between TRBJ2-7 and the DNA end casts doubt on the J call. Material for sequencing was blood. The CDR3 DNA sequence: TGTGCCAGCAGCGTAGACGGCGGGGGCACCCCCTACGAGCAGTACTTC. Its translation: CASSVDGGGTPYEQYF.